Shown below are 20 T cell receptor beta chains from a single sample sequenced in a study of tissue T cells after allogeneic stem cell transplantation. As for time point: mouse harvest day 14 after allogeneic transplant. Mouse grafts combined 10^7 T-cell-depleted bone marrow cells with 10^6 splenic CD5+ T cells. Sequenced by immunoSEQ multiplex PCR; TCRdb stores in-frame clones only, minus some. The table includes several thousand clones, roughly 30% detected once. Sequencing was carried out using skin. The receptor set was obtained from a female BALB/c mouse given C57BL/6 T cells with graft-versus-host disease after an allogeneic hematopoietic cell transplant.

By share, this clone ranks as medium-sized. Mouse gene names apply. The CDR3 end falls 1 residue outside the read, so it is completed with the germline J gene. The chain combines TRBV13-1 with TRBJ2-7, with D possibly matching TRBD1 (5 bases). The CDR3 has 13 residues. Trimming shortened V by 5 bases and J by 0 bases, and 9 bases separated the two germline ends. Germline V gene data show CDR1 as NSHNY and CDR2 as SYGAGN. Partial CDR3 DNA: TGTGCCAGCAGAGACAGTAGCTCCTATGAACAGTAC. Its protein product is CASRDSSSYEQY. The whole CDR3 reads CASRDSSSYEQYF.

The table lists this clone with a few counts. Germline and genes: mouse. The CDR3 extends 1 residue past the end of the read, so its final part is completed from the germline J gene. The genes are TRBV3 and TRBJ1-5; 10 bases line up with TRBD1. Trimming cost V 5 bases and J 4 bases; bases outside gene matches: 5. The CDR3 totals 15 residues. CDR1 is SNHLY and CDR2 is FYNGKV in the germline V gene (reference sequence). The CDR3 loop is CASSPRDRGNQAPLF. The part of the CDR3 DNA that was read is TGTGCCAGCAGCCCCCGGGACAGGGGAAACCAGGCTCCGCTT.

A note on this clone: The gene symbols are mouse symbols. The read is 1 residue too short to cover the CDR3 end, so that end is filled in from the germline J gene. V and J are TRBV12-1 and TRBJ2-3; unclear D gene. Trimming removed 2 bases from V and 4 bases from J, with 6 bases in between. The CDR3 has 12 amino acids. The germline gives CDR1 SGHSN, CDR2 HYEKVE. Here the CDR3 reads CASSPTTETLYF. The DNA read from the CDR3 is TGTGCCAGCTCTCCCACAACAGAAACGCTGTAT. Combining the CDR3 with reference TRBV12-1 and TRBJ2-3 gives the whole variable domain DSGVVQSPRHIIKEKGGRSVLTCIPISGHSNVVWYQQTLGKELKFLIQHYEKVERDKGFLPSRFSVQQFDDYHSEMNMSALELEDSAMYFCASSPTTETLYFGSGTRLTVL.

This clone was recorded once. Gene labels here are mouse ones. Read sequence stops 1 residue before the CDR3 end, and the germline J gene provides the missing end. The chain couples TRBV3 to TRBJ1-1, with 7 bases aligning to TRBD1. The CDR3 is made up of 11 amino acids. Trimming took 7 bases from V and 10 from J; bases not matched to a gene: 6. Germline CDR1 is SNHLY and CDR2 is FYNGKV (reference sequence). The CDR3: CASTPGQRVFF. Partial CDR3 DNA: TGTGCCAGCACCCCGGGACAGAGAGTCTTC.

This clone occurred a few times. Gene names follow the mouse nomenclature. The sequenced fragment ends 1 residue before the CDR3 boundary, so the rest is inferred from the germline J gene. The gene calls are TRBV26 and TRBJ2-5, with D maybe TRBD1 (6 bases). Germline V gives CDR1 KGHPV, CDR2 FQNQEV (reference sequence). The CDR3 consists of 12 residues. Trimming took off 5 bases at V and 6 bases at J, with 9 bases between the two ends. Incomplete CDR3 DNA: TGTGCCAGCAGTGGGACATTCGACACCCAGTAC. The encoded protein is CASSGTFDTQY. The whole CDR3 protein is CASSGTFDTQYF.

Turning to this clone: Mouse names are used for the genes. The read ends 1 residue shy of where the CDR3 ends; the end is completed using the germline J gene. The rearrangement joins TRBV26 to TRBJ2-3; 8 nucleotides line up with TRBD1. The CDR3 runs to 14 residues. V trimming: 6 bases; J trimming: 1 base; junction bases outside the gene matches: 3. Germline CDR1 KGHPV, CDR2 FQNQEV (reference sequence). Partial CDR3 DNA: TGTGCCAGCAGACCGGGACAGGGTGCAGAAACGCTGTAT. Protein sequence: CASRPGQGAETLY. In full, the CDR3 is CASRPGQGAETLYF.

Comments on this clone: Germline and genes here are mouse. The CDR3 bases that were read are TGCTCCAGCAGTCAAACAGGGAATTCTGGAAATACGCTCTAT. Encoded protein: CSSSQTGNSGNTLY. The whole CDR3 region reads CSSSQTGNSGNTLYF. The genes are TRBV23 and TRBJ1-3; no check of the table's D call, TRBD1, against the DNA was made. Read coverage stops 1 residue before the CDR3 terminus; the germline J gene supplies the remainder. This CDR3 is built from 15 residues. In germline, CDR1 is KGHTA, CDR2 FQNQQP.

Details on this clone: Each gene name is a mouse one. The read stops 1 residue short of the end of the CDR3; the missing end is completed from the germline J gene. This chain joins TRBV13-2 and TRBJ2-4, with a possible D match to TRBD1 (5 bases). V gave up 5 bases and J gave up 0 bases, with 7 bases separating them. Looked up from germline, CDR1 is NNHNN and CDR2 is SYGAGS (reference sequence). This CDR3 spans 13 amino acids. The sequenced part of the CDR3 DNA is TGTGCCAGCGGGCAGGGAAGTCAAAACACCTTGTAC. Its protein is CASGQGSQNTLY. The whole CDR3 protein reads CASGQGSQNTLYF.

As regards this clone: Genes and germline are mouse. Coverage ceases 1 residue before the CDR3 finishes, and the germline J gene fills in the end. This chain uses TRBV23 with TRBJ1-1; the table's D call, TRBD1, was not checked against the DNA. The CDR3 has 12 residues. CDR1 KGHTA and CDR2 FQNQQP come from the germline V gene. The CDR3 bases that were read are TGCTCCAGCAGTCCGGGACAAACAGAAGTCTTC. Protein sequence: CSSSPGQTEVF. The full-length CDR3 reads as CSSSPGQTEVFF.

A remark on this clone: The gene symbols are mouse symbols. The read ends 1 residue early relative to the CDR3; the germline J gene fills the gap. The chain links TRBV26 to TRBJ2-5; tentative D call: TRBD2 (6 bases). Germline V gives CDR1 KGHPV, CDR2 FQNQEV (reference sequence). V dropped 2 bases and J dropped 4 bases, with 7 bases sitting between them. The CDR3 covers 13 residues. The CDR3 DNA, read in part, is TGTGCCAGCAGTCTGGGGGGGAAAGACACCCAGTAC. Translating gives CASSLGGKDTQY. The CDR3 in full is CASSLGGKDTQYF.

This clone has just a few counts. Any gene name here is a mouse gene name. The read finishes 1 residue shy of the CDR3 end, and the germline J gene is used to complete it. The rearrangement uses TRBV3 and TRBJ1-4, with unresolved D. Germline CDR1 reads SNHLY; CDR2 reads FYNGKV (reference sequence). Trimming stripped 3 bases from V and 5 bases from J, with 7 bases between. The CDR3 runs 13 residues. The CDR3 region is CASSFLGNERLFF. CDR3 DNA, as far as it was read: TGTGCCAGCAGCTTTTTGGGGAACGAAAGATTATTT.

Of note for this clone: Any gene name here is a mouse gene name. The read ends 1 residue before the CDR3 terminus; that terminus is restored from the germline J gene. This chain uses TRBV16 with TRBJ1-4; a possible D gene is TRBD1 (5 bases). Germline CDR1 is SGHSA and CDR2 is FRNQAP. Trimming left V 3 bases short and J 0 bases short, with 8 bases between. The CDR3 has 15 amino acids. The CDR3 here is CASSFRGLSNERLFF. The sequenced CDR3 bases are TGTGCAAGCAGCTTCCGGGGCCTTTCCAACGAAAGATTATTT.

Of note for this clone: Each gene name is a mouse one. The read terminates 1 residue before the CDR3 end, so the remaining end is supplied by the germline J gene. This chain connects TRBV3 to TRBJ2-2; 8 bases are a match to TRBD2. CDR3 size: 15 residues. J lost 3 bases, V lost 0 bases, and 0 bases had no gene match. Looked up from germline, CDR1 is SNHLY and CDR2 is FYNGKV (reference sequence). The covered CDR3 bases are TGTGCCAGCAGCTTAGCTGGGGGGGACACCGGGCAGCTCTAC. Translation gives CASSLAGGDTGQLY. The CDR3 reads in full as CASSLAGGDTGQLYF.

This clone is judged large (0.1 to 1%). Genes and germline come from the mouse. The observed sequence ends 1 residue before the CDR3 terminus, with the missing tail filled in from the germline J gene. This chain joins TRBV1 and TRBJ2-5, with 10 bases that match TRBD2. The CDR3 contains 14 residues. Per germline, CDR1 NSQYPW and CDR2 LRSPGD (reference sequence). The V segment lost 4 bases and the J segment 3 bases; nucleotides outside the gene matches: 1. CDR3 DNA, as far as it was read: TGCACCTGCAGTGAGGACTGGGGGCAAGACACCCAGTAC. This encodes CTCSEDWGQDTQY. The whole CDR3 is CTCSEDWGQDTQYF. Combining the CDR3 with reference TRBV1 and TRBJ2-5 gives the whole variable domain VTLLEQNPRWRLVPRGQAVNLRCILKNSQYPWMSWYQQDLQKQLQWLFTLRSPGDKEVKSLPGADYLATRVTDTELRLQVANMSQGRTLYCTCSEDWGQDTQYFGPGTRLLVL.

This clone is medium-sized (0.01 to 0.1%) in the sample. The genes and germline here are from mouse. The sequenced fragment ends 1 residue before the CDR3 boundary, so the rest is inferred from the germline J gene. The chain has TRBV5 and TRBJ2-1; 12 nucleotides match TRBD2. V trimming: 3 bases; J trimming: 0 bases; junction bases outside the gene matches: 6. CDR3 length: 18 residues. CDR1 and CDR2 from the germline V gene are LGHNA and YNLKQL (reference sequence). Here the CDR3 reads CASSHPGTGGLNYAEQFF. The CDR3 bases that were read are TGTGCCAGCAGCCATCCCGGGACTGGGGGGCTTAACTATGCTGAGCAGTTC.

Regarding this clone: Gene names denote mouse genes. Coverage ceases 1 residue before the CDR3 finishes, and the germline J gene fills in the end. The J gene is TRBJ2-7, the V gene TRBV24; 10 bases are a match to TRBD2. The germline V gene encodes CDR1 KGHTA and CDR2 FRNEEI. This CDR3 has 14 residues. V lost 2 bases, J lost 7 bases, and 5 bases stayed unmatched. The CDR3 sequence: CASSLNWGGREQYF. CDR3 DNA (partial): TGTGCCAGCAGTCTGAACTGGGGGGGGAGAGAACAGTAC.

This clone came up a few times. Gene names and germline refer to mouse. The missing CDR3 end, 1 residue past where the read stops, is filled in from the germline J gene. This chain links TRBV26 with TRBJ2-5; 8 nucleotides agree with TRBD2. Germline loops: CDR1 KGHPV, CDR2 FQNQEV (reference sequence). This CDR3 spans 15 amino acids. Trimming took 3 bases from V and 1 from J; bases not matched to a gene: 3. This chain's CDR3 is CASSLPGLDQDTQYF. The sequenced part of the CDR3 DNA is TGTGCCAGCAGTCTCCCGGGACTGGACCAAGACACCCAGTAC.

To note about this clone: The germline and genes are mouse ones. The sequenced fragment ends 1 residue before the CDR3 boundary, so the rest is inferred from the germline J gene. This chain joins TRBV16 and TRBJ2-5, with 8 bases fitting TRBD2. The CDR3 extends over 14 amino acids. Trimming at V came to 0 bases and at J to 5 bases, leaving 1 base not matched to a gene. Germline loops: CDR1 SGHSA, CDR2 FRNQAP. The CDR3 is CASSLDGGGDTQYF. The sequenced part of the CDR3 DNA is TGTGCAAGCAGCTTAGATGGGGGGGGAGACACCCAGTAC.

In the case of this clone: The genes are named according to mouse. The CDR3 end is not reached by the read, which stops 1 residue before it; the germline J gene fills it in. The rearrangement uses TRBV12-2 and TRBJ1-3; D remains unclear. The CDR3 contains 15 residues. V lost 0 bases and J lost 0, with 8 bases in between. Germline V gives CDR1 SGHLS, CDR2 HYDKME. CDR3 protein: CASSLGSPSGNTLYF. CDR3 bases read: TGTGCCAGCTCTCTCGGGAGCCCTTCTGGAAATACGCTCTAT. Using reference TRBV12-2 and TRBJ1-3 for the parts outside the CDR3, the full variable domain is NSGVVQSPRYIIKGKGERSILKCIPISGHLSVAWYQQTQGQELKFFIQHYDKMERDKGNLPSRFSVQQFDDYHSEMNMSALELEDSAVYFCASSLGSPSGNTLYFGEGSRLIVV.

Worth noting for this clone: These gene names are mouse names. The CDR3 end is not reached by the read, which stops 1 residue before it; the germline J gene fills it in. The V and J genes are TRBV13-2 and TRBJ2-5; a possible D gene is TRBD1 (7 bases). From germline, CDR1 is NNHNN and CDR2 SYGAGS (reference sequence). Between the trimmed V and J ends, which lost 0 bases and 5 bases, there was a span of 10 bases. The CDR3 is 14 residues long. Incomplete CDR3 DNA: TGTGCCAGCGGTGATGCGCAGGGGGGAGACACCCAGTAC. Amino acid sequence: CASGDAQGGDTQY. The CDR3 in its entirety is CASGDAQGGDTQYF.